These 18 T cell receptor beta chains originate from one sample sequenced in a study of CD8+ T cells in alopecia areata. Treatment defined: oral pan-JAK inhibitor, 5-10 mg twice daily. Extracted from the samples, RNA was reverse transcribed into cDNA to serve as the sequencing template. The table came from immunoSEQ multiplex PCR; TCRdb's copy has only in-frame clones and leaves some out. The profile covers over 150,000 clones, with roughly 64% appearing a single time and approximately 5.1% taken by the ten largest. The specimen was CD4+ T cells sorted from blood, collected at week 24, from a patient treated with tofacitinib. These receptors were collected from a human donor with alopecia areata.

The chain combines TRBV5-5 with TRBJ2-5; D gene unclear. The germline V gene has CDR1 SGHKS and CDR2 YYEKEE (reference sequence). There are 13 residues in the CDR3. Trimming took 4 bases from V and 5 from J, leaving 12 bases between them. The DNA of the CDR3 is TGTGCCAGCAGCGTGAACAGTATGGAGACCCAGTACTTC. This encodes CASSVNSMETQYF.

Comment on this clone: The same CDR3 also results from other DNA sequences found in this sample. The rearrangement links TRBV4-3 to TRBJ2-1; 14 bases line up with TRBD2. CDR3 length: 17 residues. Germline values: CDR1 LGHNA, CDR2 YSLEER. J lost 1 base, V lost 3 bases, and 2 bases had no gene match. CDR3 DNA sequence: TGCGCCAGCAGCCAGGGGACTAGCGGGAGTTCCTACAATGAGCAGTTCTTC. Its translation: CASSQGTSGSSYNEQFF.

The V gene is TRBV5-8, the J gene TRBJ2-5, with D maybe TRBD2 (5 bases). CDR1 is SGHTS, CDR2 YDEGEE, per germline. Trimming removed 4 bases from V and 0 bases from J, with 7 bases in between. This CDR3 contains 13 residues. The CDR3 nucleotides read TGTGCCAGCAGCCTGGAGGACCAAGAGACCCAGTACTTC. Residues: CASSLEDQETQYF. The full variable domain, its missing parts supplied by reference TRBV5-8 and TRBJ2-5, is EAGVTQSPTHLIKTRGQQATLRCSPISGHTSVYWYQQALGLGLQFLLWYDEGEERNRGNFPPRFSGRQFPNYSSELNVNALELEDSALYLCASSLEDQETQYFGPGTRLLVL.

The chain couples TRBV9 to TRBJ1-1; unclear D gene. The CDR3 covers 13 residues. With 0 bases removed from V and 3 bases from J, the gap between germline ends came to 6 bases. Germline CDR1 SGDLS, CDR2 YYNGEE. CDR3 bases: TGTGCCAGCAGCGTAGCGCCAGACACTGAAGCTTTCTTT. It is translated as CASSVAPDTEAFF.

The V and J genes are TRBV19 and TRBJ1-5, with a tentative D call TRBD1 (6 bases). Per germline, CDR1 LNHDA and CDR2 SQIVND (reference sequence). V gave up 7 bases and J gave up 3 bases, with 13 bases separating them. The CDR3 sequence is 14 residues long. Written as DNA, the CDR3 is TGTGCCAGTAAGGTTACAGGGACCAATCAGCCCCAGCATTTT. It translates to CASKVTGTNQPQHF. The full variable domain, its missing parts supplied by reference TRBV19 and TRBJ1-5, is DGGITQSPKYLFRKEGQNVTLSCEQNLNHDAMYWYRQDPGQGLRLIYYSQIVNDFQKGDIAEGYSVSREKKESFPLTVTSAQKNPTAFYLCASKVTGTNQPQHFGDGTRLSIL.

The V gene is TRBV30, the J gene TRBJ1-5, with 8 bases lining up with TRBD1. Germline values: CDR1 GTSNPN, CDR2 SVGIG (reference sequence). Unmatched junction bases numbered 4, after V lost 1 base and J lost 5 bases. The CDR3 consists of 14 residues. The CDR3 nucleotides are TGTGCCTGGAGTGCAGGGGGCGCTTATCAGCCCCAGCATTTT. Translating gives CAWSAGGAYQPQHF.

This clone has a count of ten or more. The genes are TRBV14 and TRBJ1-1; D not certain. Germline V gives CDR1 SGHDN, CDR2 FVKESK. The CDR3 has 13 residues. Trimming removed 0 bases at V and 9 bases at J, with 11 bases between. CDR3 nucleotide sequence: TGTGCCAGCAGCCAAGAGGCCCGAGAGAAAGCTTTCTTT. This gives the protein CASSQEAREKAFF.

CDR3 region: CSVDIQGPYYGYTF. CDR3 nucleotide sequence: TGCAGCGTTGATATCCAGGGGCCATACTATGGCTACACCTTC. V usage is TRBV29-1 and J usage is TRBJ1-2, with D possibly TRBD1 on 6 matching bases. V shed 3 bases and J shed 3 bases, with 14 bases lying between them. The CDR3 spans 14 residues. Germline lookup yields CDR1 SQVTM and CDR2 ANQGSEA. Based on the CDR3 plus reference TRBV29-1 and TRBJ1-2, the full variable domain is SAVISQKPSRDICQRGTSLTIQCQVDSQVTMMFWYRQQPGQSLTLIATANQGSEATYESGFVIDKFPISRPNLTFSTLTVSNMSPEDSSIYLCSVDIQGPYYGYTFGSGTRLTVV.

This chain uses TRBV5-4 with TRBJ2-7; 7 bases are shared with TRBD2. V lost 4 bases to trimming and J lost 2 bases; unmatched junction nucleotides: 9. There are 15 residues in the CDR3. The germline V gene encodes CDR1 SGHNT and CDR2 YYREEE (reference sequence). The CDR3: CASSPAGGTTYEQYF. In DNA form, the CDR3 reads TGTGCCAGCAGCCCCGCCGGGGGGACCACCTACGAGCAGTACTTC.

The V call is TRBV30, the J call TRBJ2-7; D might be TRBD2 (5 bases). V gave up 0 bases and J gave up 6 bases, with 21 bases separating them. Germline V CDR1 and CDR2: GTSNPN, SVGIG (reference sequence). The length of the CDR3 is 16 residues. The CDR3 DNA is TGTGCCTGGAGTGTGTTTGAGGGTACGGCCTCTAGCGAGCAGTACTTC. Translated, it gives CAWSVFEGTASSEQYF.

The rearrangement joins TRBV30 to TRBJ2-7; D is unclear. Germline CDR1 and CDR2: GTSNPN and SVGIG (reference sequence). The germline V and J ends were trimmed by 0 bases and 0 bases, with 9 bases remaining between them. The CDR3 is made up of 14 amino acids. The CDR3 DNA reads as TGTGCCTGGAGTGTAGGGCGGAACTCCTACGAGCAGTACTTC. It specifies CAWSVGRNSYEQYF.

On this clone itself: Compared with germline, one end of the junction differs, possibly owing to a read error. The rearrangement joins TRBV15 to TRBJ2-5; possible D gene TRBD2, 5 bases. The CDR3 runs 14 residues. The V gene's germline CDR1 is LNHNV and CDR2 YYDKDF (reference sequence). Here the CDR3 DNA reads TGTGCCACCAGGAGAGGGCCAAACCTCGAAACCCAGTACTTC. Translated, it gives CATRRGPNLETQYF.

As DNA, the CDR3 is TGCGCCAGTCAGAATCTGAACACCGGGGAGCTGTTTTTT. Translation: CASQNLNTGELFF. The chain carries TRBV5-1 and TRBJ2-2; D ambiguous. V lost 8 bases and J lost 1, with 9 bases in between. CDR3 size: 13 residues. Germline CDR1 SGHRS, CDR2 YFSETQ.

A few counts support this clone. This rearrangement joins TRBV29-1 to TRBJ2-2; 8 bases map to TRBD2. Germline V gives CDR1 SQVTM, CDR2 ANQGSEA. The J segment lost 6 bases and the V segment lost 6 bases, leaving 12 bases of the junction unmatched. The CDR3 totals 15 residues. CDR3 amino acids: CSVLGGAGLSGELFF. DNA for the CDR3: TGCAGCGTCCTCGGGGGGGCCGGTTTGTCCGGGGAGCTGTTTTTT.

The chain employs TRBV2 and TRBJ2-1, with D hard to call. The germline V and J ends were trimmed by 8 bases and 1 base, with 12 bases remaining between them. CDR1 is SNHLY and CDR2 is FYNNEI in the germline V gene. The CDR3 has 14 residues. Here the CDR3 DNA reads TGTGCCAGCGCGGAACAGAGATCCTACAATGAGCAGTTCTTC. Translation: CASAEQRSYNEQFF.

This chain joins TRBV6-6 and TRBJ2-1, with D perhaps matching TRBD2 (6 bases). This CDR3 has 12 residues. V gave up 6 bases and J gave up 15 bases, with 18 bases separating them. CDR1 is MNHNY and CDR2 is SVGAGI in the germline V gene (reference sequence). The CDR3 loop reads CASSHEGTVTFF. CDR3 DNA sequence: TGTGCCAGCAGCCACGAGGGGACTGTAACGTTCTTC.

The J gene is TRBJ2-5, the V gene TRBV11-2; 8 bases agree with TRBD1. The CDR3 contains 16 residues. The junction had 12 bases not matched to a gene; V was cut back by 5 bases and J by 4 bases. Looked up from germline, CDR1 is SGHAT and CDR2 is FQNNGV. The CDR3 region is CASSLSDRGGGETQYF. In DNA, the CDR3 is TGTGCCAGCAGCCTCTCAGACAGGGGAGGAGGAGAGACCCAGTACTTC.

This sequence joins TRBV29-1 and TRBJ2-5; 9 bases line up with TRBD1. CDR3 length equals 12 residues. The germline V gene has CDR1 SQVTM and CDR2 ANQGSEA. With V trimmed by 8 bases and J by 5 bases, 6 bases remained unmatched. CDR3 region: CSHGQGRETQYF. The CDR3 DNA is TGCAGCCACGGACAGGGGAGGGAGACCCAGTACTTC.